These 27 T cell receptor beta chains were all obtained from the same sample, sequenced in a study of T cell responses to AZD1222 COVID-19 vaccine. Clones were read by immunoSEQ multiplex PCR, and TCRdb kept only the in-frame ones, dropping some. The table includes over 130,000 clones, 90% detected once. The sequencing here drew on peripheral blood, taken 28 days after the second AZD1222 dose. The source is an adult who received the AZD1222 COVID-19 vaccine.

The rearrangement uses TRBV28 and TRBJ1-5; 7 bases align to TRBD1. The CDR3 is made up of 14 amino acids. Unmatched junction bases numbered 8, after V lost 6 bases and J lost 6 bases. Germline values: CDR1 MDHEN, CDR2 SYDVKM. This CDR3 reads CASRKGGAGQPQHF. CDR3 nucleotide sequence: TGTGCCAGCAGAAAAGGGGGCGCGGGTCAGCCCCAGCATTTT.

The V call is TRBV6-4, the J call TRBJ1-6, with D perhaps TRBD1 (5 bases). V dropped 4 bases and J dropped 10 bases, with 17 bases sitting between them. Germline V gene data show CDR1 as MRHNA and CDR2 as SNTAGT. The CDR3 length is 15 residues. In DNA form, the CDR3 reads TGTGCCAGCAGTGCCCGGAGGGACGGGGGATCACCCCTCCACTTT. Protein product: CASSARRDGGSPLHF.

The V gene is TRBV9, the J gene TRBJ2-7, with 8 positions matching TRBD2. This CDR3 spans 15 amino acids. The ends lost 0 bases at V and 0 bases at J; junction bases unmatched: 2. CDR1 and CDR2 (germline): SGDLS, YYNGEE. CDR3 sequence (DNA): TGTGCCAGCAGCGTAGGGGGGACTAGCTCCTACGAGCAGTACTTC. Residues: CASSVGGTSSYEQYF. The full variable domain, rest sourced from reference TRBV9 and TRBJ2-7, is DSGVTQTPKHLITATGQRVTLRCSPRSGDLSVYWYQQSLDQGLQFLIQYYNGEERAKGNILERFSAQQFPDLHSELNLSSLELGDSALYFCASSVGGTSSYEQYFGPGTRLTVT.

A single count supports this clone. The chain is built from TRBV18 and TRBJ1-2; 9 bases agree with TRBD1. With V trimmed by 4 bases and J by 6 bases, 3 bases remained unmatched. The CDR3 runs to 13 residues. CDR1 KGHSH and CDR2 LQKENI come from the germline V gene. In nucleotides, the CDR3 is TGTGCCAGCTCACGGGACAGGGCGGATGGCTACACCTTC. It translates to CASSRDRADGYTF. Supplemented by reference TRBV18 and TRBJ1-2, the full variable domain reads NAGVMQNPRHLVRRRGQEARLRCSPMKGHSHVYWYRQLPEEGLKFMVYLQKENIIDESGMPKERFSAEFPKEGPSILRIQQVVRGDSAAYFCASSRDRADGYTFGSGTRLTVV.

The rearrangement joins TRBV4-2 to TRBJ2-1; 11 bases map to TRBD2. The V gene's germline CDR1 is LGHNA and CDR2 YNFKEQ. V trimming: 1 base; J trimming: 9 bases; junction bases outside the gene matches: 8. This CDR3 has 16 residues. CDR3 DNA: TGTGCCAGCAGCCAAGGAATAGCGGGAGGGCGCGGTGAGCAGTTCTTC. It specifies CASSQGIAGGRGEQFF.

This clone was seen a handful of times. The chain joins TRBV28 to TRBJ1-1; D is ambiguous. Germline V gene lookup returns CDR1 MDHEN and CDR2 SYDVKM. The CDR3 is made up of 14 amino acids. The ends were cut back, 3 bases at V and 0 bases at J, with 8 bases in the middle. CDR3 loop: CASSFNEVNTEAFF. The CDR3, as DNA: TGTGCCAGCAGTTTTAATGAGGTGAACACTGAAGCTTTCTTT.

The genes are TRBV24-1 and TRBJ2-3, with D tentatively TRBD1 (5 bases). The CDR3 consists of 13 residues. CDR1 is KGHDR, CDR2 SFDVKD, per germline. The germline V and J ends were trimmed by 12 bases and 0 bases, with 12 bases remaining between them. The DNA for the CDR3 is TGTGCCCCGACACGACAGAGCACAGATACGCAGTATTTT. Amino acid sequence: CAPTRQSTDTQYF.

V usage is TRBV3-1 (or the pseudogene TRBV3-2) and J usage is TRBJ1-4; 7 bases match TRBD1. In germline, CDR1 is LGHDT, CDR2 YNNKEL (reference sequence). CDR3 length: 16 amino acids. Germline trimming cut 4 bases from V and 3 bases from J; bases unmatched to any gene: 8. In DNA, the CDR3 is TGTGCCAGCAGCCCAACCCGACAGGGTCCTAATGAAAAACTGTTTTTT. It translates to CASSPTRQGPNEKLFF.

V usage is TRBV9 and J usage is TRBJ1-2; D possibly corresponds to TRBD1 (5 bases). Trimming pared 3 bases from V and 7 bases from J, leaving 16 bases between. The germline gives CDR1 SGDLS, CDR2 YYNGEE. The CDR3 is made up of 14 amino acids. CDR3 DNA: TGTGCCAGCAGCGCCCTGACAGTGACGGGTGGCTACACCTTC. It translates to CASSALTVTGGYTF.

The J gene is TRBJ2-7, the V gene TRBV6-5, with 8 nucleotides matching TRBD1. Trimming took 6 bases from V and 3 from J; bases not matched to a gene: 7. Germline assignment: CDR1 MNHEY and CDR2 SVGAGI. The CDR3 has 14 residues. CDR3 loop: CASRDSGTGYEQYV. CDR3 DNA: TGTGCCAGCAGAGACAGTGGGACAGGCTACGAGCAGTACGTC.

The chain couples TRBV18 to TRBJ2-7; a weak D match, TRBD1 (6 bases). V lost 4 bases and J lost 0, with 10 bases in between. This CDR3 is 14 amino acids long. In germline, CDR1 is KGHSH, CDR2 LQKENI. The CDR3, as DNA: TGTGCCAGCTCACAGGGGGTAAGCTCCTACGAGCAGTACTTC. This encodes CASSQGVSSYEQYF.

This rearrangement joins TRBV13 to TRBJ2-1; no clear D gene. Trimming took off 6 bases at V and 4 bases at J, with 13 bases between the two ends. Germline loops: CDR1 PRHDT, CDR2 FYEKMQ (reference sequence). This CDR3 is 14 amino acids long. As DNA, the CDR3 is TGTGCCAGCAGGAGGTCCTCGGATTACAATGAGCAGTTCTTC. Amino acids: CASRRSSDYNEQFF.

This chain joins TRBV23-1 and TRBJ2-1; D is unclear. TRBV23-1 is an open reading frame whose function is uncertain. Trimming left V 3 bases short and J 7 bases short, with 4 bases between. The CDR3 sequence is 11 residues long. The CDR3 DNA follows: TGCGCCAGCAGTCACTCGAATGAGCAGTTCTTC. It translates to CASSHSNEQFF.

This chain links TRBV10-2 with TRBJ1-2; TRBD1 matches at 8 bases. This CDR3 contains 15 residues. In germline, CDR1 is WSHSY, CDR2 SAAADI. The V segment lost 3 bases and the J segment 5 bases; nucleotides outside the gene matches: 8. The CDR3 loop reads CASSEGQGRGYGYTF. The CDR3 nucleotides are TGCGCCAGCAGTGAAGGACAGGGCCGTGGGTATGGCTACACCTTC.

CDR3 nucleotides: TGTGCCAGCAGCCCCCAGGCAGGGATGAACACTGAAGCTTTCTTT. Amino acid sequence: CASSPQAGMNTEAFF. The chain has TRBV5-5 and TRBJ1-1, with D tentatively TRBD1 (5 bases). The CDR3 has 15 residues. Trimming pared 4 bases from V and 0 bases from J, leaving 13 bases between. Germline CDR1 is SGHKS and CDR2 is YYEKEE (reference sequence).

The chain combines TRBV3-1 (or the pseudogene TRBV3-2) with TRBJ2-2; 7 positions agree with TRBD1. The CDR3 is 16 amino acids. Trimming took 4 bases from V and 2 from J; bases not matched to a gene: 7. CDR1 and CDR2 from the germline V gene are LGHDT and YNNKEL (reference sequence). The DNA of the CDR3 is TGTGCCAGCAGCCGCGCAAGACAGGGTAACACCGGGGAGCTGTTTTTT. Residues: CASSRARQGNTGELFF.

The rearrangement joins TRBV28 to TRBJ1-5; TRBD1 might be the D (6 bases). The CDR3 length is 15 residues. Germline values: CDR1 MDHEN, CDR2 SYDVKM. V lost 0 bases to trimming and J lost 2 bases, with 8 bases between them. The CDR3 DNA follows: TGTGCCAGCAGTTTATGGGGGGCAGGCAATCAGCCCCAGCATTTT. It yields the protein CASSLWGAGNQPQHF.

The gene calls are TRBV19 and TRBJ2-1; 11 positions agree with TRBD2. Per germline, CDR1 LNHDA and CDR2 SQIVND (reference sequence). CDR3 length equals 14 residues. The junction had 5 bases not matched to a gene; V was cut back by 5 bases and J by 8 bases. In DNA form, the CDR3 reads TGTGCCAGTAGTCCCCGACTAGCGGGATATGAGCAGTTCTTC. Encoded protein: CASSPRLAGYEQFF.

The chain uses TRBV5-6 and TRBJ1-1, with 11 bases aligning to TRBD1. V lost 4 bases, J lost 5 bases, and 4 bases stayed unmatched. CDR1 is SGHDT and CDR2 is YYEEEE in the germline V gene. The CDR3 extends over 14 amino acids. CDR3 residues: CASSPGQGATEAFF. DNA of the CDR3: TGTGCCAGCAGCCCAGGACAGGGGGCGACTGAAGCTTTCTTT. The entire variable domain, with the rest obtained from reference TRBV5-6 and TRBJ1-1, is as follows: DAGVTQSPTHLIKTRGQQVTLRCSPKSGHDTVSWYQQALGQGPQFIFQYYEEEERQRGNFPDRFSGHQFPNYSSELNVNALLLGDSALYLCASSPGQGATEAFFGQGTRLTVV.

The rearrangement uses TRBV6-1 and TRBJ1-5; no reliable D call. Trimming pared 3 bases from V and 6 bases from J, leaving 9 bases between. The CDR3 runs 13 residues. Germline CDR1 reads MNHNS; CDR2 reads SASEGT. Here the CDR3 reads CASSDPPRQPQHF. CDR3 coding DNA: TGTGCCAGCAGTGACCCACCTCGTCAGCCCCAGCATTTT.

This chain connects TRBV5-6 to TRBJ1-4; a possible D gene is TRBD1 (5 bases). The V end was cut by 3 bases, the J end by 6 bases, with 12 bases between. This CDR3 spans 14 amino acids. CDR1 is SGHDT and CDR2 is YYEEEE in the germline V gene. In nucleotides, the CDR3 is TGTGCCAGCAGCTCCGGGAGGGGCGATGAAAAACTGTTTTTT. Amino acids: CASSSGRGDEKLFF.

V gene TRBV7-2 combines with J gene TRBJ2-7; 16 nucleotides line up with TRBD2. The germline gives CDR1 SGHTA, CDR2 FQGNSA. This CDR3 contains 17 residues. Trimming took 5 bases from V and 7 from J; bases not matched to a gene: 11. CDR3 sequence: CASSQGLAGGPVGEQYF. CDR3 sequence (DNA): TGTGCCAGCAGCCAGGGACTAGCGGGAGGGCCAGTAGGGGAGCAGTACTTC.

The chain uses TRBV2 and TRBJ2-7; 8 nucleotides agree with TRBD1. The V gene end was trimmed by 9 bases and the J gene end by 1 base; junction bases not matched to a gene: 5. CDR3 length: 13 residues. Per the germline V gene, CDR1 is SNHLY and CDR2 is FYNNEI. CDR3 bases: TGTGCCAGGACAGGGGCCAATTCCTACGAGCAGTACTTC. This translates into CARTGANSYEQYF.

The rearrangement links TRBV5-6 to TRBJ1-3; D unresolved. The CDR3 is 15 amino acids. Trimming shortened V by 0 bases and J by 0 bases, and 7 bases separated the two germline ends. CDR1 and CDR2 (germline): SGHDT, YYEEEE. CDR3 in amino acids: CASSLDPGSGNTIYF. For the CDR3, the DNA is TGTGCCAGCAGCTTGGATCCGGGCTCTGGAAACACCATATATTTT.

CDR3 sequence reads: CASNGIGYEQYF. Here the CDR3 DNA reads TGTGCCAGCAACGGGATAGGCTACGAGCAGTACTTC. The V and J genes are TRBV28 and TRBJ2-7, with TRBD2 as a possible D gene (5 bases). V shed 7 bases and J shed 3 bases, with 10 bases lying between them. The CDR3 totals 12 residues. Germline lookup yields CDR1 MDHEN and CDR2 SYDVKM. Looking up the rest from reference TRBV28 and TRBJ2-7 gives the full variable domain: DVKVTQSSRYLVKRTGEKVFLECVQDMDHENMFWYRQDPGLGLRLIYFSYDVKMKEKGDIPEGYSVSREKKERFSLILESASTNQTSMYLCASNGIGYEQYFGPGTRLTVT.

This rearrangement joins TRBV30 to TRBJ1-6, with unresolved D. CDR3 length equals 16 residues. Germline CDR1 and CDR2: GTSNPN and SVGIG (reference sequence). The germline V and J ends were trimmed by 3 bases and 0 bases, with 12 bases remaining between them. CDR3 nucleotides: TGTGCCTGGAGGATCGAGGGAGACTCCTATAATTCACCCCTCCACTTT. This gives the protein CAWRIEGDSYNSPLHF.

The V and J genes are TRBV15 and TRBJ1-2; D ambiguous. CDR1 and CDR2 (germline): LNHNV, YYDKDF (reference sequence). Trimming left V 0 bases short and J 6 bases short, with 8 bases between. The CDR3 consists of 13 residues. Here the CDR3 DNA reads TGTGCCACCAGCAGAGATCCGCAGAATGGCTACACCTTC. It is translated as CATSRDPQNGYTF.